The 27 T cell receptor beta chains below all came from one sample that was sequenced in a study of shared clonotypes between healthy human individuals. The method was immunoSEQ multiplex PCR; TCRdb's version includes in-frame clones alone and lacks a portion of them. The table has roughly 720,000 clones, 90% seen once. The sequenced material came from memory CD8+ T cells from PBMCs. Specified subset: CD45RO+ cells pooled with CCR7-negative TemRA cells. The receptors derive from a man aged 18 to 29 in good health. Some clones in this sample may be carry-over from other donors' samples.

The CDR3 reads CASSQERGAQGETQYF. In DNA, the CDR3 is TGCGCCAGCAGCCAAGAGCGGGGAGCCCAGGGAGAGACCCAGTACTTC. The J gene is TRBJ2-5, the V gene TRBV4-1; tentatively, D is TRBD2 (6 bases). V was pared by 0 bases and J by 4 bases, with 15 bases between. The germline gives CDR1 MGHRA, CDR2 YSYEKL. This CDR3 is built from 16 residues.

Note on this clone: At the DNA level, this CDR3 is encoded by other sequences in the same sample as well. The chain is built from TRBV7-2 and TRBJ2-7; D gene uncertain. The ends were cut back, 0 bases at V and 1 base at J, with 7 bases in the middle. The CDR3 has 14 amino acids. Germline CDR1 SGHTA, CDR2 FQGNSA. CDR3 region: CASSLAGSSYEQYF. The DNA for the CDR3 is TGTGCCAGCAGCTTAGCCGGCTCGTCCTACGAGCAGTACTTC.

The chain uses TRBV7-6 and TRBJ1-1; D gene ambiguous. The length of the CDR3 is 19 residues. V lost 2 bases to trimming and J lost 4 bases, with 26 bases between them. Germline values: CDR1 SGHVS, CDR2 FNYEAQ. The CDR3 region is CASSLRVLLSAAGGTEAFF. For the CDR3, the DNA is TGTGCCAGCAGCTTACGGGTGTTGCTTTCCGCGGCGGGTGGCACTGAAGCTTTCTTT.

Here the CDR3 DNA reads TGTGCCAGCACGGGACAGGGGGCCCACGAGCAGTACTTC. Amino acids: CASTGQGAHEQYF. The chain joins TRBV6-1 to TRBJ2-7, with 12 bases matching TRBD1. Germline CDR1 reads MNHNS; CDR2 reads SASEGT. Trimming cost V 7 bases and J 5 bases; bases outside gene matches: 3. This CDR3 has 13 residues.

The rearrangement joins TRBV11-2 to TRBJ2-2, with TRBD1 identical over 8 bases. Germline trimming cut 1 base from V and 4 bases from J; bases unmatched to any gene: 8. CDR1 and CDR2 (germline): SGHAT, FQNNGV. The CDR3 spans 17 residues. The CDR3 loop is CASSLVPRGLLTGELFF. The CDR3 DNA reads TGTGCCAGCAGCTTAGTCCCCAGGGGGCTACTCACCGGGGAGCTGTTTTTT.

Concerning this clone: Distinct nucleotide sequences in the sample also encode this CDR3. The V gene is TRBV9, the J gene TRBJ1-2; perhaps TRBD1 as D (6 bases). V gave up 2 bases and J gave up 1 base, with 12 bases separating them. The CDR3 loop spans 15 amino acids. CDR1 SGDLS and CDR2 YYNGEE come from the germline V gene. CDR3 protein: CASSVNKQGNYGYTF. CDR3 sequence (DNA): TGTGCCAGCAGCGTGAACAAACAGGGTAACTATGGCTACACCTTC.

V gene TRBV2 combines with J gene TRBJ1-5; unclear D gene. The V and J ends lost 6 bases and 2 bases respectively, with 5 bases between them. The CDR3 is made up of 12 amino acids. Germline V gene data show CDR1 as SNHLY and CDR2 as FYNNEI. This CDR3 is CASRMGNQPQHF. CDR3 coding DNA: TGTGCCAGCAGAATGGGCAATCAGCCCCAGCATTTT. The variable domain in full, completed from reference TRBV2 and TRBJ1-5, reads EPEVTQTPSHQVTQMGQEVILRCVPISNHLYFYWYRQILGQKVEFLVSFYNNEISEKSEIFDDQFSVERPDGSNFTLKIRSTKLEDSAMYFCASRMGNQPQHFGDGTRLSIL.

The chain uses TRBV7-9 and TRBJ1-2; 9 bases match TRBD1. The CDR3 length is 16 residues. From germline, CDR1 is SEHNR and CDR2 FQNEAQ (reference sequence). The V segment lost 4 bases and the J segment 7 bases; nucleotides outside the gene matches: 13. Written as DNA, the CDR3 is TGTGCCAGCAGCTCTTACTCCGGGACAGGGAATGGTGGCTACACCTTC. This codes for CASSSYSGTGNGGYTF. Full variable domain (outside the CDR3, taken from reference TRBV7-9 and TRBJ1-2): DTGVSQNPRHKITKRGQNVTFRCDPISEHNRLYWYRQTLGQGPEFLTYFQNEAQLEKSRLLSDRFSAERPKGSFSTLEIQRTEQGDSAMYLCASSSYSGTGNGGYTFGSGTRLTVV.

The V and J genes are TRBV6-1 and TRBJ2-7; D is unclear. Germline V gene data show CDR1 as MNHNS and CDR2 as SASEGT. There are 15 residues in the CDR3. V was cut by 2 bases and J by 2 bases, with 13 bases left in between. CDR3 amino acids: CASSERTVPPYEQYF. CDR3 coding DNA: TGTGCCAGCAGTGAACGGACCGTTCCCCCCTACGAGCAGTACTTC.

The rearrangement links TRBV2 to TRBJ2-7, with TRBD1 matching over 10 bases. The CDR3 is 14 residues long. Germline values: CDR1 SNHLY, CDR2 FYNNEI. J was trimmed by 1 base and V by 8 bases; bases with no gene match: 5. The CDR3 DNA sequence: TGTGCCAGCGACGACAGGGGGCAATCCTACGAGCAGTACTTC. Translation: CASDDRGQSYEQYF.

DNA of the CDR3: TGTGCCAGCAGCCTTATGAGGACTAGCGGGAGCTCCTACAATGAGCAGTTCTTC. Translation gives CASSLMRTSGSSYNEQFF. The chain uses TRBV5-5 and TRBJ2-1, with TRBD2 matching over 13 bases. The CDR3 consists of 18 residues. Germline CDR1 SGHKS, CDR2 YYEKEE (reference sequence). Trimming took 4 bases from V and 0 from J; bases not matched to a gene: 7.

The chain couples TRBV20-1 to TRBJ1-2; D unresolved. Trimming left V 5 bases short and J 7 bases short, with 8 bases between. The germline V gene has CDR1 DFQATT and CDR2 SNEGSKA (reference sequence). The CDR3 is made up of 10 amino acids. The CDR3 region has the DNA TGCAGTGCTCTTATGGCTGGCTACACCTTC. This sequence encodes CSALMAGYTF.

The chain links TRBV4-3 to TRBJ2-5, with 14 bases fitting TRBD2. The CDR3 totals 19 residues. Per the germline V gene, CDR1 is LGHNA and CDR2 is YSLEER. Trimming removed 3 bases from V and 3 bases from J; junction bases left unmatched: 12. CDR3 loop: CASSHEPQTSGRAKETQYF. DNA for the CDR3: TGCGCCAGCAGCCATGAACCTCAGACTAGCGGGAGGGCAAAAGAGACCCAGTACTTC.

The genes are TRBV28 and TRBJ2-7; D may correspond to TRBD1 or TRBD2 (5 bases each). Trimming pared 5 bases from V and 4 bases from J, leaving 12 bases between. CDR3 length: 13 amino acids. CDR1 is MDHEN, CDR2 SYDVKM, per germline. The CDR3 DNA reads TGTGCCAGCAGTGTCACATGGGGGTACGAGCAGTACTTC. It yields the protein CASSVTWGYEQYF.

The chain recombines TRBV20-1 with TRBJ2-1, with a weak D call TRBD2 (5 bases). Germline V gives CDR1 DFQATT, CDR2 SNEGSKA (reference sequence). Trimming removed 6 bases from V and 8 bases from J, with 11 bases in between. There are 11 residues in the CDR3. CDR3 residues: CSALAFDEQFF. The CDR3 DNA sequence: TGCAGTGCCCTAGCTTTCGATGAGCAGTTCTTC.

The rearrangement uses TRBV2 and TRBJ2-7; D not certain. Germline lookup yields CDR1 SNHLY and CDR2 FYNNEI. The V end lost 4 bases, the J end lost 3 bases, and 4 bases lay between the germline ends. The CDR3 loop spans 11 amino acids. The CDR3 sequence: CASSVVYEQYF. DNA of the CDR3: TGTGCCAGCAGTGTAGTCTACGAGCAGTACTTC.

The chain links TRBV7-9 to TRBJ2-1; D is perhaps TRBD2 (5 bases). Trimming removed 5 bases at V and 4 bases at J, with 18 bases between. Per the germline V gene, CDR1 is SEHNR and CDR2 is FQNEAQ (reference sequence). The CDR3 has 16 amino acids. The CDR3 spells CASSPLEPAVYNEQFF. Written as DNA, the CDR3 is TGTGCCAGCAGCCCCCTCGAGCCAGCGGTATACAATGAGCAGTTCTTC.

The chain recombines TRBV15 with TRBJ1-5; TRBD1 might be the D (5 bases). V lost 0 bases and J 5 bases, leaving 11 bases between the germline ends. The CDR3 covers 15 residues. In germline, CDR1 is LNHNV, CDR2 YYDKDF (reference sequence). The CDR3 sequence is CATSRDLGVDQPQHF. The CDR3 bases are TGTGCCACCAGCAGAGATCTGGGGGTTGATCAGCCCCAGCATTTT.

The CDR3 coding sequence is TGTGCCAGCAGTTTCGATCCCAGACAGGGGGCGCCCACAGATACGCAGTATTTT. The encoded protein is CASSFDPRQGAPTDTQYF. The V call is TRBV28, the J call TRBJ2-3; TRBD1 matches at 10 bases. The J segment lost 2 bases and the V segment lost 3 bases, leaving 11 bases of the junction unmatched. In germline, CDR1 is MDHEN, CDR2 SYDVKM. The CDR3 is made up of 18 amino acids.

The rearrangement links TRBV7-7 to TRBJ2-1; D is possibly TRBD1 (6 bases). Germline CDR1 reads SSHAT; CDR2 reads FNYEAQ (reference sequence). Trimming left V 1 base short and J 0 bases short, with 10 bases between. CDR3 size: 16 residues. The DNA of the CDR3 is TGTGCCAGCAGCTTAGAAGGACAGAGCTCCTACAATGAGCAGTTCTTC. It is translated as CASSLEGQSSYNEQFF.

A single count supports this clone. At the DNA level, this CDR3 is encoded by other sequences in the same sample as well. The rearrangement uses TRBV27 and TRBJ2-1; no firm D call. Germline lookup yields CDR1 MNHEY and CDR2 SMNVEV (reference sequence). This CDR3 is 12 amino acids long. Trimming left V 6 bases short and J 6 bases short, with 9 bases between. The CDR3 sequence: CASRLGGNEQFF. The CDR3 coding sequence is TGTGCCAGCAGATTGGGTGGCAATGAGCAGTTCTTC.

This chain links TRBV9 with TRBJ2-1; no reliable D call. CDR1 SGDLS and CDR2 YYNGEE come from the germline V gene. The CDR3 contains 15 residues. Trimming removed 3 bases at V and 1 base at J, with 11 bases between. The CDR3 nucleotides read TGTGCCAGCAGCGGGGCAGGTGTATCCTACAATGAGCAGTTCTTC. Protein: CASSGAGVSYNEQFF. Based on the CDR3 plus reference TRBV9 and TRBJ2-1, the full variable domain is DSGVTQTPKHLITATGQRVTLRCSPRSGDLSVYWYQQSLDQGLQFLIQYYNGEERAKGNILERFSAQQFPDLHSELNLSSLELGDSALYFCASSGAGVSYNEQFFGPGTRLTVL.

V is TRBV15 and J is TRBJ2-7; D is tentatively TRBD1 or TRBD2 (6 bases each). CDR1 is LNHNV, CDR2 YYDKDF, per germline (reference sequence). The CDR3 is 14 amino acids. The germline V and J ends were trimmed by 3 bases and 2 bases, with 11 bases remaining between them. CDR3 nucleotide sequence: TGTGCCACCAGCAGGTCGGGGGCACCCTACGAGCAGTACTTC. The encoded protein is CATSRSGAPYEQYF.

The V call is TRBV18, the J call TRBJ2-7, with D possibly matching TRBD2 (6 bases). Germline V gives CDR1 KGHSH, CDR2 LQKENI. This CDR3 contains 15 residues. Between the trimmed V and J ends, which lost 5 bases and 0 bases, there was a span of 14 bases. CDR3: CASSAGGKSSYEQYF. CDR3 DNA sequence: TGTGCCAGCTCAGCTGGGGGGAAGAGCTCCTACGAGCAGTACTTC.

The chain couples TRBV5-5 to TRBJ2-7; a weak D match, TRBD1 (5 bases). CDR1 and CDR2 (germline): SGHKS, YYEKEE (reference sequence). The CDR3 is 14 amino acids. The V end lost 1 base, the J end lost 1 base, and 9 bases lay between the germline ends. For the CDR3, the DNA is TGTGCCAGCAGCTTGACTCCAGGGTCCTACGAGCAGTACTTC. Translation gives CASSLTPGSYEQYF. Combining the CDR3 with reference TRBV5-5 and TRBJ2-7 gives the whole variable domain DAGVTQSPTHLIKTRGQQVTLRCSPISGHKSVSWYQQVLGQGPQFIFQYYEKEERGRGNFPDRFSARQFPNYSSELNVNALLLGDSALYLCASSLTPGSYEQYFGPGTRLTVT.

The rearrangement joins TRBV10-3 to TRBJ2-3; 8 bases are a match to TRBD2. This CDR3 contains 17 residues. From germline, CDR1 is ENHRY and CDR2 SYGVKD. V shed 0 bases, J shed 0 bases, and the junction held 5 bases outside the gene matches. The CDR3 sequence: CAISESTASGSTDTQYF. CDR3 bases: TGTGCCATCAGTGAGTCGACGGCTAGCGGGAGCACAGATACGCAGTATTTT.

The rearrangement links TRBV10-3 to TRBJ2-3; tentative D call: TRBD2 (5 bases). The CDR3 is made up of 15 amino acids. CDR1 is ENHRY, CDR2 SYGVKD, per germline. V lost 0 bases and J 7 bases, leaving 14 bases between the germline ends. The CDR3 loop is CAISESRASLNTQYF. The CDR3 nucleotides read TGTGCCATCAGTGAGTCGAGGGCTAGCCTAAATACGCAGTATTTT.